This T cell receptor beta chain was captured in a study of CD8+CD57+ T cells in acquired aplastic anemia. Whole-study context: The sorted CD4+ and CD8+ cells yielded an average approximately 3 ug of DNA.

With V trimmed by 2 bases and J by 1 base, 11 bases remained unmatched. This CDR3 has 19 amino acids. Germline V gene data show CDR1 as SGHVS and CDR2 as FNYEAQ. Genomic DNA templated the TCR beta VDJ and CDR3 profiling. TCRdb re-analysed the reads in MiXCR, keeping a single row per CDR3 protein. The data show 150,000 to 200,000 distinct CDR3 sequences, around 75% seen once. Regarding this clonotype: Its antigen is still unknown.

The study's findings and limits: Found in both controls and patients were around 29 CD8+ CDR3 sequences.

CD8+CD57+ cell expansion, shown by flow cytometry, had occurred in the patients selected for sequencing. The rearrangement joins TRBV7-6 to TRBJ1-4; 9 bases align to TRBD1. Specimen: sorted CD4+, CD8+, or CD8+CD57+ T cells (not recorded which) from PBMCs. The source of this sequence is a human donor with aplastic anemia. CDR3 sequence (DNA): TGTGCCAGCAGCTTACCTACAGGGGGCGCAGGTGGAACTAATGAAAAACTGTTTTTT. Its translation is CASSLPTGGAGGTNEKLFF.